The next 20 T cell receptor beta chains were all read from a single sample in a study of graft-versus-host responses after intestinal transplantation (dated by TCRdb to the early 2020s). The time point label, as the study defines it: cells obtained before transplantation from donor or recipient. The library was made by the immunoSEQ multiplex PCR assay. The immuneACCESS repertoire file appears here via TCRdb, limited to in-frame rearrangements. These files lack a portion of the clones; in checked studies, under half of the deficit traces to unresolved V genes, and the cause of the others is not known. A total of some 21,000 clones appear in this sample, about 57% of them only once. The biggest ten clones account for around 0.92% of the sample. The sequenced sample was alloreactive CD4+ T cells from a mixed lymphocyte reaction culture, obtained before intestinal transplant. Interpreted using the paper, the cell subset or site label stands for: CFSE-low proliferating T cells sorted from approximately 6-day pre-transplant mixed lymphocyte reaction (GvH or HvG direction). All receptors come from a human patient who received an intestinal transplant.

The rearrangement joins TRBV7-9 to TRBJ1-5, with 9 nucleotides matching TRBD1. The CDR3 totals 14 residues. J lost 6 bases, V lost 4 bases, and 4 bases had no gene match. Germline values: CDR1 SEHNR, CDR2 FQNEAQ (reference sequence). CDR3 sequence (DNA): TGTGCCAGCAGCTCCACAGGGGGCGGTCAGCCCCAGCATTTT. Protein: CASSSTGGGQPQHF.

The rearrangement links TRBV18 to TRBJ1-6; 7 positions agree with TRBD1. The CDR3 is made up of 14 amino acids. Germline V CDR1 and CDR2: KGHSH, LQKENI. J was trimmed by 9 bases and V by 5 bases; bases with no gene match: 7. The CDR3 DNA reads TGTGCCAGCTCAGACAGGGCTTGGGTTTCACCCCTCCACTTT. Translated, it gives CASSDRAWVSPLHF.

This clone was observed a single time. This chain uses TRBV6-6 with TRBJ1-2; D possibly corresponds to TRBD1 (6 bases). The germline V and J ends were trimmed by 3 bases and 2 bases, with 10 bases remaining between them. Germline CDR1 reads MNHNY; CDR2 reads SVGAGI (reference sequence). The CDR3 length is 14 residues. The CDR3 loop reads CASSYAGTNYGYTF. The CDR3 DNA sequence: TGTGCCAGCAGTTATGCCGGGACAAACTATGGCTACACCTTC.

This clone was counted a few times. DNA for the CDR3: TGTGCCAGCAGCTTAGATGGGACGGCGGGAGTTAATTCACCCCTCCACTTT. Its translation: CASSLDGTAGVNSPLHF. V and J are TRBV7-2 and TRBJ1-6; D perhaps matches TRBD1 (5 bases). The CDR3 runs to 17 residues. CDR1 and CDR2 (germline): SGHTA, FQGNSA. Between the trimmed V and J ends, which lost 1 base and 6 bases, there was a span of 16 bases.

This clone was seen a handful of times. This sequence joins TRBV5-5 and TRBJ2-5; TRBD1 might be the D (6 bases). Trimming shortened V by 1 base and J by 2 bases, and 15 bases separated the two germline ends. Germline lookup yields CDR1 SGHKS and CDR2 YYEKEE (reference sequence). There are 16 residues in the CDR3. CDR3 sequence (DNA): TGTGCCAGCAGCTTGATACCAACAGGGACACAAGAGACCCAGTACTTC. It translates to CASSLIPTGTQETQYF.

The gene calls are TRBV7-9 and TRBJ2-2; D remains ambiguous. The V end lost 1 base, the J end lost 0 bases, and 9 bases lay between the germline ends. Germline lookup yields CDR1 SEHNR and CDR2 FQNEAQ (reference sequence). The length of the CDR3 is 16 residues. The CDR3, as DNA: TGTGCCAGCAGCTTAGGGCTTTCTGCGAACACCGGGGAGCTGTTTTTT. This sequence encodes CASSLGLSANTGELFF.

This chain uses TRBV28 with TRBJ1-2; 8 bases agree with TRBD1. The CDR3 has 14 amino acids. Trimming at V came to 8 bases and at J to 8 bases, leaving 13 bases not matched to a gene. Germline loops: CDR1 MDHEN, CDR2 SYDVKM. CDR3 bases: TGTGCCAGCGGGGCTCATCAGGGGGCGCGAGGCTACACCTTC. Translating it yields CASGAHQGARGYTF.

This clone has just one count. This rearrangement joins TRBV4-3 to TRBJ2-1, with 7 bases matching TRBD2. CDR3 size: 17 residues. Per germline, CDR1 LGHNA and CDR2 YSLEER. V trimming: 0 bases; J trimming: 10 bases; junction bases outside the gene matches: 15. The CDR3 spells CASSQDLTGGSRGEQFF. The DNA for the CDR3 is TGCGCCAGCAGCCAAGATCTGACGGGGGGATCCCGCGGGGAGCAGTTCTTC.

There are a few counts of this clone. The chain links TRBV18 to TRBJ2-2; TRBD1 agrees at 8 bases. This CDR3 is 15 amino acids long. V shed 7 bases, J shed 1 base, and the junction held 5 bases outside the gene matches. Per the germline V gene, CDR1 is KGHSH and CDR2 is LQKENI. The CDR3 region is CASYLTGVNTGELFF. The CDR3 DNA is TGTGCCAGCTACTTGACAGGGGTGAACACCGGGGAGCTGTTTTTT.

Only one count was recorded for this clone. V gene TRBV19 combines with J gene TRBJ1-5, with D perhaps matching TRBD1 (5 bases). The germline CDR1 and CDR2 sequences are LNHDA and SQIVND (reference sequence). V was pared by 6 bases and J by 9 bases, with 18 bases between. CDR3 size: 14 residues. The DNA for the CDR3 is TGTGCCAGTAGCCGAGGGGAGGGCCTATGGCCCCAGCATTTT. Translated, it gives CASSRGEGLWPQHF.

The rearrangement links TRBV6-5 to TRBJ2-7, with 8 bases fitting TRBD1. CDR3 length equals 15 residues. Germline trimming cut 5 bases from V and 3 bases from J; bases unmatched to any gene: 9. Germline values: CDR1 MNHEY, CDR2 SVGAGI. The DNA for the CDR3 is TGTGCCAGCAGTCCTTACGACAGGGGAGTCTACGAGCAGTACTTC. Translated, it gives CASSPYDRGVYEQYF.

This clone has a handful of counts. The CDR3 coding sequence is TGCGCCAGCAGCGGGGGACAGGGCCCCTATGGCTACACCTTC. Translation gives CASSGGQGPYGYTF. The chain has TRBV5-1 and TRBJ1-2; 9 bases are shared with TRBD1. With 4 bases clipped from V and 4 bases from J, the junction kept 5 bases outside the gene matches. The CDR3 length is 14 residues. Germline CDR1 reads SGHRS; CDR2 reads YFSETQ.

This clone was observed a few times. V gene TRBV29-1 combines with J gene TRBJ2-7, with 8 bases fitting TRBD1. With V trimmed by 1 base and J by 0 bases, 2 bases remained unmatched. The V gene's germline CDR1 is SQVTM and CDR2 ANQGSEA. The CDR3 spans 14 residues. The DNA for the CDR3 is TGCAGCGTTGAAGGACAGGGGAGCTCCTACGAGCAGTACTTC. Translated: CSVEGQGSSYEQYF.

The V call is TRBV14, the J call TRBJ2-2; 7 bases are shared with TRBD2. CDR1 and CDR2 (germline): SGHDN, FVKESK. The CDR3 has 16 amino acids. The J segment lost 3 bases and the V segment lost 4 bases, leaving 8 bases of the junction unmatched. The CDR3 nucleotides are TGTGCCAGCAGCCGGGGAGGACTAGTATACACCGGGGAGCTGTTTTTT. This codes for CASSRGGLVYTGELFF.

This chain connects TRBV30 to TRBJ2-3; 8 bases agree with TRBD2. CDR3 size: 15 residues. The J segment lost 5 bases and the V segment lost 0 bases, leaving 7 bases of the junction unmatched. Germline values: CDR1 GTSNPN, CDR2 SVGIG (reference sequence). The CDR3 loop reads CAWSVGSLAGDTQYF. In nucleotides, the CDR3 is TGTGCCTGGAGTGTAGGGTCGCTAGCGGGAGATACGCAGTATTTT.

A few counts support this clone. V and J are TRBV27 and TRBJ2-1, with D uncertain. Germline loops: CDR1 MNHEY, CDR2 SMNVEV (reference sequence). Trimming took off 5 bases at V and 9 bases at J, with 11 bases between the two ends. CDR3 length: 12 amino acids. For the CDR3, the DNA is TGTGCCAGCAGTGCACGGAGAGGTGAGCAGTTCTTC. Translating it yields CASSARRGEQFF.

The genes are TRBV20-1 and TRBJ1-2; D remains ambiguous. Trimming removed 3 bases from V and 7 bases from J, with 9 bases in between. From germline, CDR1 is DFQATT and CDR2 SNEGSKA (reference sequence). The CDR3 runs to 11 residues. The CDR3 loop reads CSARLLVGYTF. For the CDR3, the DNA is TGCAGTGCTAGGTTACTCGTTGGCTACACCTTC.

In its sample, this clone was seen a few times. The rearrangement uses TRBV2 and TRBJ2-2; 9 bases map to TRBD2. J was trimmed by 8 bases and V by 3 bases; bases with no gene match: 7. The CDR3 loop spans 15 amino acids. The germline V gene encodes CDR1 SNHLY and CDR2 FYNNEI. In nucleotides, the CDR3 is TGTGCCAGCAGTGACGGTGGCGGGGGGGCAGGGGAGCTGTTTTTT. It is translated as CASSDGGGGAGELFF.

J is TRBJ2-1 and V is TRBV5-1; TRBD2 matches at 9 bases. Germline-derived CDR1 and CDR2 are SGHRS and YFSETQ. With V trimmed by 0 bases and J by 6 bases, 4 bases remained unmatched. The CDR3 spans 15 residues. The CDR3 DNA follows: TGCGCCAGCAGCTTGGACCTAGCGGGGATCAATGAGCAGTTCTTC. Translated: CASSLDLAGINEQFF. Complete variable domain (other parts from reference TRBV5-1 and TRBJ2-1): KAGVTQTPRYLIKTRGQQVTLSCSPISGHRSVSWYQQTPGQGLQFLFEYFSETQRNKGNFPGRFSGRQFSNSRSEMNVSTLELGDSALYLCASSLDLAGINEQFFGPGTRLTVL.

The chain employs TRBV7-2 and TRBJ2-7, with 15 bases fitting TRBD2. The CDR3 is made up of 17 amino acids. The V segment lost 5 bases and the J segment 6 bases; nucleotides outside the gene matches: 11. Germline V gene lookup returns CDR1 SGHTA and CDR2 FQGNSA. The CDR3, as DNA: TGTGCCAGCAGCCCACCGGGACTAGCGGGGGGTACGGTCGAGCAGTACTTC. It is translated as CASSPPGLAGGTVEQYF.